Sequencing of this T cell receptor (beta chain) was carried out in a study of T cell changes during pregnancy in multiple sclerosis. The method was immunoSEQ multiplex PCR; TCRdb's version includes in-frame clones alone and lacks a portion of them. The sample holds 50,000 to 60,000 clones, around 90% seen once. Sequencing used CD4+ T cells from peripheral blood mononuclear cells, obtained in the first trimester of pregnancy. The TCR originated in a female donor with multiple sclerosis, enrolled in a pregnancy study.

The chain's CDR3 is CASSWGQGNSPLHF. As DNA, the CDR3 is TGTGCCAGCAGTTGGGGACAGGGTAATTCACCCCTCCACTTT. This rearrangement joins TRBV27 to TRBJ1-6; 9 bases map to TRBD1. The V segment lost 4 bases and the J segment 6 bases; nucleotides outside the gene matches: 1. The length of the CDR3 is 14 residues. The germline CDR1 and CDR2 sequences are MNHEY and SMNVEV (reference sequence).